These 27 T cell receptor beta chains originate from one sample sequenced in a study of shared clonotypes between healthy human individuals. Clones were sequenced by immunoSEQ multiplex PCR, and TCRdb holds only the in-frame ones, with some missing. The sample has some 320,000 clones, around 86% seen once. The sequencing input was memory CD8+ T cells sorted from blood. Subset given: CD45RO+ cells pooled with CCR7-negative TemRA cells. These receptors were taken from a man between 18 and 29 years old in good health.

The chain has TRBV5-6 and TRBJ2-3; tentative D call: TRBD2 (6 bases). The V gene's germline CDR1 is SGHDT and CDR2 YYEEEE. This CDR3 comprises 15 residues. V was shortened by 0 bases and J by 4 bases, with 12 bases between the two germline ends. The CDR3 is CASSLGGDPSDTQYF. The CDR3 DNA follows: TGTGCCAGCAGCTTGGGGGGGGACCCCTCAGATACGCAGTATTTT.

The J gene is TRBJ2-7, the V gene TRBV5-6; perhaps D is TRBD1 or TRBD2 (5 bases each). The CDR3 runs to 13 residues. The V gene lost 0 bases and the J gene lost 6 bases, with 10 bases spanning the gap. Germline CDR1 is SGHDT and CDR2 is YYEEEE. In DNA, the CDR3 is TGTGCCAGCAGCTTGGGATCAGGGAGCGAGCAGTACTTC. This sequence encodes CASSLGSGSEQYF.

This clone has only a few counts. The chain combines TRBV2 with TRBJ2-2; D gene unclear. Germline-derived CDR1 and CDR2 are SNHLY and FYNNEI. Trimming cost V 1 base and J 11 bases, with 11 bases left between them. The CDR3 has 13 amino acids. As DNA, the CDR3 is TGTGCCAGCAGTGAAGAAGGGCATACCGAGCTGTTTTTT. The encoded protein is CASSEEGHTELFF.

On this clone itself: This sample includes further DNA sequences coding for the same CDR3. This chain joins TRBV27 and TRBJ2-7, with D unresolved. CDR1 is MNHEY and CDR2 is SMNVEV in the germline V gene (reference sequence). The CDR3 consists of 14 residues. Deletions cut 2 bases from V and 1 base from J, with 9 bases between. The CDR3 coding sequence is TGTGCCAGCAGTTTAAATGGACCGTCCTACGAGCAGTACTTC. Its protein product is CASSLNGPSYEQYF.

This sequence joins TRBV6-4 and TRBJ1-2; 7 nucleotides line up with TRBD1. V lost 0 bases to trimming and J lost 8 bases; unmatched junction nucleotides: 3. Germline lookup yields CDR1 MRHNA and CDR2 SNTAGT. The CDR3 is 13 amino acids. CDR3 amino acids: CASSDSTGRGYTF. CDR3 DNA sequence: TGTGCCAGCAGTGACTCGACAGGGAGAGGCTACACCTTC.

Concerning this clone: This may come from a read error, since a much larger clone is one base off. V gene TRBV11-2 combines with J gene TRBJ2-2; perhaps TRBD2 as D (5 bases). V was trimmed by 6 bases and J by 6 bases, leaving 17 bases between them. Germline V CDR1 and CDR2: SGHAT, FQNNGV. The CDR3 covers 15 residues. The CDR3 loop is CASSLATRSPGELFF. The CDR3 DNA reads as TGTGCCAGCAGTCTCGCCACTAGATCCCCCGGGGAGCTGTTTTTT.

The V gene is TRBV7-9, the J gene TRBJ2-7; no firm D call. The germline V and J ends were trimmed by 0 bases and 4 bases, with 4 bases remaining between them. CDR1 is SEHNR, CDR2 FQNEAQ, per germline (reference sequence). The CDR3 loop spans 12 amino acids. The CDR3 sequence is CASSLAEYEQYF. The CDR3, as DNA: TGTGCCAGCAGCTTAGCTGAATACGAGCAGTACTTC.

The J gene is TRBJ1-5, the V gene TRBV27, with TRBD1 as a possible D gene (6 bases). The V gene lost 6 bases and the J gene lost 3 bases, with 15 bases spanning the gap. CDR1 and CDR2 from the germline V gene are MNHEY and SMNVEV (reference sequence). This CDR3 has 15 residues. Written as DNA, the CDR3 is TGTGCCAGCAGGCGCACACAGGGAAACAATCAGCCCCAGCATTTT. Translation gives CASRRTQGNNQPQHF.

The rearrangement links TRBV2 to TRBJ2-7, with D maybe TRBD1 (5 bases). The length of the CDR3 is 13 residues. V lost 10 bases and J 4 bases, leaving 17 bases between the germline ends. Per germline, CDR1 SNHLY and CDR2 FYNNEI. CDR3: CATRGRGKYEQYF. DNA of the CDR3: TGTGCCACCCGTGGAAGGGGAAAGTACGAGCAGTACTTC.

The V call is TRBV7-9, the J call TRBJ2-7, with TRBD1 matching over 8 bases. There are 15 residues in the CDR3. CDR1 and CDR2 from the germline V gene are SEHNR and FQNEAQ (reference sequence). V gave up 4 bases and J gave up 6 bases; unmatched junction bases: 11. The CDR3 DNA is TGTGCCAGCAGCTCACCAGGGGGCCCTTATCTCGAGCAGTACTTC. Its protein is CASSSPGGPYLEQYF.

CDR3: CASSPGLAGASGQETQYF. The DNA for the CDR3 is TGCGCCAGCAGCCCGGGACTAGCGGGAGCCTCCGGCCAAGAGACCCAGTACTTC. The chain links TRBV5-1 to TRBJ2-5, with TRBD2 matching over 14 bases. This CDR3 spans 18 amino acids. Germline V gene sequence: CDR1 SGHRS, CDR2 YFSETQ. Losses at the gene ends were 4 bases for V and 1 base for J; bases not matched to a gene: 9.

V is TRBV4-1 and J is TRBJ2-1; D might be TRBD1 or TRBD2, each matching 5 bases. From germline, CDR1 is MGHRA and CDR2 YSYEKL. Deletions cut 3 bases from V and 6 bases from J, with 15 bases between. The CDR3 covers 15 residues. This CDR3 is CASSQPRDPSNEQFF. CDR3 nucleotide sequence: TGCGCCAGCAGCCAGCCCCGGGACCCCTCCAATGAGCAGTTCTTC.

The rearrangement links TRBV29-1 to TRBJ2-3; tentatively, D is TRBD1 (6 bases). The germline V gene encodes CDR1 SQVTM and CDR2 ANQGSEA. This CDR3 spans 13 amino acids. With 3 bases removed from V and 3 bases from J, the gap between germline ends came to 10 bases. The CDR3 here is CSVEGTITDTQYF. The CDR3 nucleotides are TGCAGCGTTGAGGGGACAATAACAGATACGCAGTATTTT.

This sequence joins TRBV7-2 and TRBJ2-1; possible D gene TRBD2, 6 bases. Looked up from germline, CDR1 is SGHTA and CDR2 is FQGNSA. V was shortened by 2 bases and J by 3 bases, with 11 bases between the two germline ends. This CDR3 is built from 15 residues. The CDR3 loop reads CASSLRGIGYNEQFF. The CDR3 DNA reads TGTGCCAGCAGCTTACGGGGGATCGGCTACAATGAGCAGTTCTTC. Combining the CDR3 with reference TRBV7-2 and TRBJ2-1 gives the whole variable domain GAGVSQSPSNKVTEKGKDVELRCDPISGHTALYWYRQSLGQGLEFLIYFQGNSAPDKSGLPSDRFSAERTGGSVSTLTIQRTQQEDSAVYLCASSLRGIGYNEQFFGPGTRLTVL.

There are a few counts of this clone. Relative to the germline gene, one junction end is altered; a read error may explain this. The same CDR3 is also encoded by other DNA sequences in this sample. The chain couples TRBV7-7 to TRBJ2-5; no clear D. This CDR3 has 14 amino acids. Germline CDR1 reads SSHAT; CDR2 reads FNYEAQ (reference sequence). The CDR3 sequence: CASSLGLGQETQYF. The CDR3 coding sequence is TGTGCTAGCAGCTTAGGGCTGGGGCAAGAGACCCAGTACTTC.

This clone was found once. The chain carries TRBV28 and TRBJ2-7; D not certain. Germline V CDR1 and CDR2: MDHEN, SYDVKM. Trimming took 3 bases from V and 1 from J, leaving 13 bases between them. The CDR3 contains 15 residues. CDR3 region: CASSFLGAQSYEQYF. The CDR3 DNA is TGTGCCAGCAGTTTTCTAGGAGCCCAATCCTACGAGCAGTACTTC.

CDR3: CASSVEASSLYEQYF. CDR3 DNA sequence: TGTGCCAGCAGCGTAGAAGCCTCTAGCCTCTACGAGCAGTACTTC. The chain uses TRBV9 and TRBJ2-7; a weak D match, TRBD2 (5 bases). This CDR3 comprises 15 residues. Trimming removed 0 bases at V and 3 bases at J, with 13 bases between. Germline CDR1 is SGDLS and CDR2 is YYNGEE.

The CDR3 DNA is TGTGCCAGCAGTGACATTTGGGGTGGTAATGAAAAACTGTTTTTT. It encodes CASSDIWGGNEKLFF. V gene TRBV2 combines with J gene TRBJ1-4; D is unresolved. CDR1 SNHLY and CDR2 FYNNEI come from the germline V gene. This CDR3 has 15 amino acids. V was pared by 3 bases and J by 4 bases, with 12 bases between.

V and J are TRBV10-2 and TRBJ2-3, with 9 nucleotides matching TRBD2. The germline CDR1 and CDR2 sequences are WSHSY and SAAADI. The V gene end was trimmed by 4 bases and the J gene end by 0 bases; junction bases not matched to a gene: 2. The CDR3 has 15 amino acids. The CDR3 reads CASSVLAGSTDTQYF. DNA for the CDR3: TGCGCCAGCAGTGTGCTAGCGGGGAGCACAGATACGCAGTATTTT.

The chain employs TRBV5-6 and TRBJ1-4, with D perhaps TRBD1 (6 bases). V was cut by 6 bases and J by 7 bases, with 13 bases left in between. In germline, CDR1 is SGHDT, CDR2 YYEEEE. This CDR3 spans 13 amino acids. DNA for the CDR3: TGTGCCAGCACCTCGACAGGTTGTGAAAAACTGTTTTTT. It encodes CASTSTGCEKLFF. The variable domain in full, completed from reference TRBV5-6 and TRBJ1-4, reads DAGVTQSPTHLIKTRGQQVTLRCSPKSGHDTVSWYQQALGQGPQFIFQYYEEEERQRGNFPDRFSGHQFPNYSSELNVNALLLGDSALYLCASTSTGCEKLFFGSGTQLSVL.

The chain combines TRBV2 with TRBJ1-2, with D possibly being TRBD1 (5 bases). In germline, CDR1 is SNHLY, CDR2 FYNNEI. CDR3 length: 14 residues. V was pared by 7 bases and J by 6 bases, with 18 bases between. The chain's CDR3 is CASTSGHERHGYTF. In DNA form, the CDR3 reads TGTGCCAGCACCTCGGGGCATGAACGGCATGGCTACACCTTC.

At least ten counts were recorded for this clone. The chain links TRBV29-1 to TRBJ2-7; 9 bases agree with TRBD2. V was pared by 6 bases and J by 6 bases, with 9 bases of the junction left unmatched. Germline V gene sequence: CDR1 SQVTM, CDR2 ANQGSEA. This CDR3 is 13 amino acids long. CDR3 in amino acids: CSVGLAEGAEQYF. CDR3 nucleotide sequence: TGCAGCGTGGGACTAGCCGAGGGGGCCGAGCAGTACTTC.

The chain combines TRBV27 with TRBJ2-7; TRBD2 matches 8 bases. J was trimmed by 3 bases and V by 5 bases; bases with no gene match: 12. The CDR3 is 16 residues long. Germline V gene sequence: CDR1 MNHEY, CDR2 SMNVEV (reference sequence). As DNA, the CDR3 is TGTGCCAGCAGTCCCCACCTCGGCGGGGGGAACTACGAGCAGTACTTC. This encodes CASSPHLGGGNYEQYF.

V is TRBV4-1 and J is TRBJ1-1; D unresolved. The germline V and J ends were trimmed by 6 bases and 4 bases, with 15 bases remaining between them. Germline CDR1 is MGHRA and CDR2 is YSYEKL. The CDR3 is 14 amino acids. The CDR3 spells CASRLLVSGTEAFF. CDR3 nucleotide sequence: TGCGCCAGCAGGCTGCTGGTGTCTGGCACTGAAGCTTTCTTT.

This chain links TRBV10-3 with TRBJ2-7; D is unresolved. The CDR3 is 12 amino acids. Trimming pared 0 bases from V and 4 bases from J, leaving 4 bases between. Germline V CDR1 and CDR2: ENHRY, SYGVKD. The DNA of the CDR3 is TGTGCCATCAGTGAGTCTAGATACGAGCAGTACTTC. This translates into CAISESRYEQYF.

V gene TRBV10-3 combines with J gene TRBJ1-2; 8 bases match TRBD1. CDR3 length equals 14 residues. The J segment lost 6 bases and the V segment lost 8 bases, leaving 11 bases of the junction unmatched. The germline V gene encodes CDR1 ENHRY and CDR2 SYGVKD. The CDR3, as DNA: TGTGCCATCGGGGGAGGGACAGGTGTGGATGGCTACACCTTC. It is translated as CAIGGGTGVDGYTF.

V is TRBV30 and J is TRBJ2-1, with no clear D. Trimming left V 2 bases short and J 7 bases short, with 12 bases between. Germline-derived CDR1 and CDR2 are GTSNPN and SVGIG (reference sequence). The CDR3 is made up of 13 amino acids. CDR3 in DNA: TGTGCCTGGAGTCCAGACTCGGGTAATGAGCAGTTCTTC. Its protein product is CAWSPDSGNEQFF.